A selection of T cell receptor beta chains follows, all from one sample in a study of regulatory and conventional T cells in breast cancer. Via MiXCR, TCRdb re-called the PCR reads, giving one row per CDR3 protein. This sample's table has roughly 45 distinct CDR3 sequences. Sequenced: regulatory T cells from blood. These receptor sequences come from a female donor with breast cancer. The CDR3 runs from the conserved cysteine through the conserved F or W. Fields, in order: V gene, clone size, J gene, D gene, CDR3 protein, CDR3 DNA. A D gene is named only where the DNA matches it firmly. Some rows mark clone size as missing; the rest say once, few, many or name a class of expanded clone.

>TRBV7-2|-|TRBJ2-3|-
CASSRRADTRYF
TGTGCCAGCAGCCGTCGCGCAGATACGCGGTATTTT
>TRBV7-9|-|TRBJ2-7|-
CASSLWAGRIYEQYF
TGTGCCAGCAGCTTATGGGCAGGGCGCATCTACGAGCAGTACTTC
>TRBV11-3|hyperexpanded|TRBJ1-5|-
CASSLNSDSNQPQHF
TGTGCCAGCAGCTTGAACAGTGATAGCAATCAGCCCCAGCATTTT
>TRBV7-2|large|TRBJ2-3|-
CASSRRADTQYF
TGTGCCAGCAGCCGTCGCGCAGATACGCAGTATTTT
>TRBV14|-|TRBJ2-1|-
CASSTFSGFPYNEQFF
TGTGCCAGTAGCACCTTTAGCGGTTTCCCCTACAATGAGCAGTTCTTC
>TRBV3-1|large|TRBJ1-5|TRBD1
CASSQGTGGSQQPQHF
TGTGCCAGCAGCCAAGGGACAGGGGGCTCGCAGCAGCCCCAGCATTTT
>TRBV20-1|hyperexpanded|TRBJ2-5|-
CSARDGTRDQETQYF
TGCAGTGCTAGAGATGGTACCCGGGACCAAGAGACCCAGTACTTC
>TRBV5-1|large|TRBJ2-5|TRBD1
CASSLRGRGETQYF
TGCGCCAGCAGCTTGAGGGGGCGAGGGGAGACCCAGTACTTC
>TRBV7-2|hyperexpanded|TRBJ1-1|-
CASRLDREAFF
TGTGCCAGCAGGCTGGACAGAGAAGCTTTCTTT
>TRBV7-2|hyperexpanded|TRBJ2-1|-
CASSFLPGQGNEQFF
TGTGCCAGCAGCTTTCTGCCAGGGCAAGGCAATGAGCAGTTCTTC
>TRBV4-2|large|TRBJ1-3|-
CASSQEFLGFGNTIYF
TGTGCCAGCAGCCAAGAATTCCTGGGATTTGGAAACACCATATATTTT
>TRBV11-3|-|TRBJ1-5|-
CAGSLNSDSNQPQHF
TGTGCCGGCAGCTTGAACAGTGATAGCAACCAGCCCCAGCATTTT
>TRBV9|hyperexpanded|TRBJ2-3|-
CASSVAGLRDTQYF
TGTGCCAGCAGCGTAGCCGGCCTCAGAGATACGCAGTATTTT